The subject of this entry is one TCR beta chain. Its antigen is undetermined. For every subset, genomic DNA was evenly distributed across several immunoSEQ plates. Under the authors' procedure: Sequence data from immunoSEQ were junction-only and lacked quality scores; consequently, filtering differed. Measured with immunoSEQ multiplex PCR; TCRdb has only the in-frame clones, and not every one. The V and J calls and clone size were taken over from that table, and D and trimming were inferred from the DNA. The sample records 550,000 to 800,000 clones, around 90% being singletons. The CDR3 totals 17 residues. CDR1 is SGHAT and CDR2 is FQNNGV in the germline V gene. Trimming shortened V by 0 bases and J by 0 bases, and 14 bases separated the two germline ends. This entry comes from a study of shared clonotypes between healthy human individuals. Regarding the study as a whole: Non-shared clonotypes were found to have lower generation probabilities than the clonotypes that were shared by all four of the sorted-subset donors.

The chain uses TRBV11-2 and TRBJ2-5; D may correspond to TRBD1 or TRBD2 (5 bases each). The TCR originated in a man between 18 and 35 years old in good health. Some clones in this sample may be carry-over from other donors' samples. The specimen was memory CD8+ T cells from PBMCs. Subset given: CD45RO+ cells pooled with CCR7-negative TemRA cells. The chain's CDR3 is CASSLDSQGRYQETQYF. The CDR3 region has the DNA TGTGCCAGCAGCTTAGACTCGCAGGGACGGTACCAAGAGACCCAGTACTTC.